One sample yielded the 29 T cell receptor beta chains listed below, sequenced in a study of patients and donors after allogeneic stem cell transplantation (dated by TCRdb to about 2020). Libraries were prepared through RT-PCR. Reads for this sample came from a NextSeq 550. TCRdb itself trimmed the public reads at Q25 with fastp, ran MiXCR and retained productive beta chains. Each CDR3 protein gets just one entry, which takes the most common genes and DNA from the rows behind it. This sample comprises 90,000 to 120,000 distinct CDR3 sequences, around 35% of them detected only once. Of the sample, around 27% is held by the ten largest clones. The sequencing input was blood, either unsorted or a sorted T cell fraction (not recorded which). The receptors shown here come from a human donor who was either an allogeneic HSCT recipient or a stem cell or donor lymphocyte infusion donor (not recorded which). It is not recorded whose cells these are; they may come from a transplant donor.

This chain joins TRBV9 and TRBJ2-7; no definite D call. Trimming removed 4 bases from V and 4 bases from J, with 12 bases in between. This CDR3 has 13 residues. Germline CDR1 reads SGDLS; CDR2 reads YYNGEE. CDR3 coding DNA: TGTGCCAGCAGCCCCCAGTTAGGATACGAGCAGTACTTC. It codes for CASSPQLGYEQYF.

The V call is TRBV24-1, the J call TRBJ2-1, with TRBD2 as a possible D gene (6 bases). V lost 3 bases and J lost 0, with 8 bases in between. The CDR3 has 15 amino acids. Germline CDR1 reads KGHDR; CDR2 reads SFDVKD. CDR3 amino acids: CATSDLRGSYNEQFF. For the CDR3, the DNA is TGTGCCACCAGTGATCTGCGGGGCTCCTACAATGAGCAGTTCTTC.

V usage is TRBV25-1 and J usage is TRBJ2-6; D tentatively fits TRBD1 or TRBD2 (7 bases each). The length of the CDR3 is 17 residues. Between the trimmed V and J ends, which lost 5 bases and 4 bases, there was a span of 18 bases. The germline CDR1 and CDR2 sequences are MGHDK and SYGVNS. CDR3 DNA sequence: TGTGCCAGCAGTAGACAGGGAGGGGGTACCGGGGCCAACGTCCTGACTTTC. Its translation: CASSRQGGGTGANVLTF.

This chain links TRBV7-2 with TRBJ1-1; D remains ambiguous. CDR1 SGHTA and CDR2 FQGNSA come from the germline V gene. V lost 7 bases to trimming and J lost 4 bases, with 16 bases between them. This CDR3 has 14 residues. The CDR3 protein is CASTNWDTGTEAFF. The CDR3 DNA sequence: TGTGCCAGCACAAATTGGGATACGGGCACTGAAGCTTTCTTT.

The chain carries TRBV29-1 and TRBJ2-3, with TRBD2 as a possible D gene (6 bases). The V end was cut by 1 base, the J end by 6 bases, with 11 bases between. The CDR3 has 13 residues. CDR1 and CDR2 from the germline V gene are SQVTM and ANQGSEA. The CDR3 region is CSVEGTSPDTQYF. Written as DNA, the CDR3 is TGCAGCGTTGAAGGAACTAGCCCGGATACGCAGTATTTT.

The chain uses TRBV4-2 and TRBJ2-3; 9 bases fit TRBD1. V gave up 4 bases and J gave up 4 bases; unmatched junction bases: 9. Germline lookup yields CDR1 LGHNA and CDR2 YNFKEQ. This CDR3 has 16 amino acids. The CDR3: CASSPHRDRDADTQYF. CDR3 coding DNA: TGTGCCAGCAGCCCTCACCGGGACAGGGACGCAGATACGCAGTATTTT.

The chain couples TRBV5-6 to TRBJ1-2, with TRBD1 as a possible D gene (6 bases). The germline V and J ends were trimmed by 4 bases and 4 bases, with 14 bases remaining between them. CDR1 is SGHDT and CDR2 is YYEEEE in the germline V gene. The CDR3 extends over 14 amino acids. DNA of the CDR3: TGTGCCAGCAGCCCCGGACAGTGGAGCTATGGCTACACCTTC. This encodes CASSPGQWSYGYTF.

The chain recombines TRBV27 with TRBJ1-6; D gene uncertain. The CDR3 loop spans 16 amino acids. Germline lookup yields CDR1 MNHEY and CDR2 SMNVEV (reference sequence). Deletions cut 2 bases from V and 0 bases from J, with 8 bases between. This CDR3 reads CASSLTRSSYNSPLHF. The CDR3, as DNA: TGTGCCAGCAGTTTAACAAGGAGCTCCTATAATTCACCCCTCCACTTT.

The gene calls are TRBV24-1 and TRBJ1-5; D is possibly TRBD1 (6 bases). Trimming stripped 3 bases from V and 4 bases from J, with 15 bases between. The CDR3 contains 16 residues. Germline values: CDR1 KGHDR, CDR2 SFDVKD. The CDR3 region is CATSDPGAGANQPQHF. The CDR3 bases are TGTGCCACCAGTGATCCAGGCGCAGGGGCAAATCAGCCCCAGCATTTT.

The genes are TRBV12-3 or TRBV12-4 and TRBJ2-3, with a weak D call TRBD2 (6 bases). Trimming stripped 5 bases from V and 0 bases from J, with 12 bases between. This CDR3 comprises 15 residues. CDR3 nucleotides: TGTGCCAGCAGTCAGGACGGGACTAGCACAGATACGCAGTATTTT. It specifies CASSQDGTSTDTQYF.

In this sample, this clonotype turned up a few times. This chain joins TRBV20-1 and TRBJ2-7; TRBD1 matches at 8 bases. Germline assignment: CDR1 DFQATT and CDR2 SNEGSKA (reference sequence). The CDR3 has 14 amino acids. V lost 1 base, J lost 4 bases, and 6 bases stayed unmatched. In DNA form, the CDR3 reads TGCAGTGCTAGAGTCTTTGACAGGGGTTACGAGCAGTACTTC. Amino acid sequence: CSARVFDRGYEQYF.

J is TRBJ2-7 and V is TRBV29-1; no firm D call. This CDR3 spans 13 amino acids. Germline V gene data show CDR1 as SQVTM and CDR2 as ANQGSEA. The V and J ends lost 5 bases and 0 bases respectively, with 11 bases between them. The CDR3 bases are TGCAGCGTTAGGCCGGGCAGCTCCTACGAGCAGTACTTC. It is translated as CSVRPGSSYEQYF.

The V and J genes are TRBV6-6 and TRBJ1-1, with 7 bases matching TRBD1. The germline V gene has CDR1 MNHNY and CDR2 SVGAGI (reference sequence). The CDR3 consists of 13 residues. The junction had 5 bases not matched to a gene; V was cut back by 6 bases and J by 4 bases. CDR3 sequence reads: CASRTGLGTEAFF. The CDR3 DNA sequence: TGTGCCAGCAGGACAGGGTTGGGCACTGAAGCTTTCTTT.

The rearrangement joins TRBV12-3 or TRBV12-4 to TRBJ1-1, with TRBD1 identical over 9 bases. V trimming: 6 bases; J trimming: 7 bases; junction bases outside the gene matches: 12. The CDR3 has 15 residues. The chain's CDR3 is CASRLNRGPNFEAFF. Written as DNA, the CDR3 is TGTGCCAGCAGACTCAACAGGGGGCCGAACTTTGAAGCTTTCTTT.

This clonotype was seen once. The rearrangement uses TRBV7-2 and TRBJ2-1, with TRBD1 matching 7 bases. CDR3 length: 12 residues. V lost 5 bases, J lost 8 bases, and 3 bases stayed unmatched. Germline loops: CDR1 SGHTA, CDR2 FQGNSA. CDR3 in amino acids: CASSRQGYEQFF. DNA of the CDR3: TGTGCCAGCAGCAGACAGGGCTATGAGCAGTTCTTC.

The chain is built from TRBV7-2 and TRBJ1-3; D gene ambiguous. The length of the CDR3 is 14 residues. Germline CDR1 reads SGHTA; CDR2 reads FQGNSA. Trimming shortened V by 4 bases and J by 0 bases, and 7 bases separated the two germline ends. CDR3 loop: CASSSGVSGNTIYF. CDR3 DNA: TGTGCCAGCAGCTCAGGCGTCTCTGGAAACACCATATATTTT.

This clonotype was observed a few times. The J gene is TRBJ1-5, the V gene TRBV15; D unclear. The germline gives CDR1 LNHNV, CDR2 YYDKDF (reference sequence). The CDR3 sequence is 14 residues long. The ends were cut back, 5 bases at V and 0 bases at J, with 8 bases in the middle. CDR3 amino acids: CATSLGYSNQPQHF. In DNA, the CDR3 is TGTGCCACCAGCCTCGGTTATAGCAATCAGCCCCAGCATTTT.

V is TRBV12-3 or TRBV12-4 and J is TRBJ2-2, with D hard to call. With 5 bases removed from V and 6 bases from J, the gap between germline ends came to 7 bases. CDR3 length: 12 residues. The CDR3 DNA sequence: TGTGCCAGCAGTCTCTCGGCCGGGGAGCTGTTTTTT. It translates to CASSLSAGELFF.

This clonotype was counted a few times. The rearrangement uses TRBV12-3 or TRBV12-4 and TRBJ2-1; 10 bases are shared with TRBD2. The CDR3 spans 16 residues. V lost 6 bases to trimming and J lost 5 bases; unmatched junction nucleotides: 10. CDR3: CASSSPGLAANNEQFF. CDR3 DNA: TGTGCCAGCAGCTCCCCTGGACTAGCGGCTAACAATGAGCAGTTCTTC.

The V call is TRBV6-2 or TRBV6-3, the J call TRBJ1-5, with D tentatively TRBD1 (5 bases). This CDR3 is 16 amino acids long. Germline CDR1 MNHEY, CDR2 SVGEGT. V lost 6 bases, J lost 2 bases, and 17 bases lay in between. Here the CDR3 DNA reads TGTGCCAGCAGCCCGACGGGACTCGTGGGCAATCAGCCCCAGCATTTT. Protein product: CASSPTGLVGNQPQHF.

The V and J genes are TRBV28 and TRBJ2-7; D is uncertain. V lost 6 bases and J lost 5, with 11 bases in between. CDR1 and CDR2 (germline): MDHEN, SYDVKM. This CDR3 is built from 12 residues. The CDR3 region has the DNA TGTGCCAGCAGCTCGACAAGCGACGAGCAGTACTTC. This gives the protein CASSSTSDEQYF.

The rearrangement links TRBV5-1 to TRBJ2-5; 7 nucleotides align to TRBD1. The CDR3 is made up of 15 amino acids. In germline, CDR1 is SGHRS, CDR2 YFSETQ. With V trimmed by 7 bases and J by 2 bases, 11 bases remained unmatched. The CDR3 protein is CASAKSRTGQETQYF. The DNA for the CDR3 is TGCGCCAGCGCCAAGAGTCGGACAGGACAAGAGACCCAGTACTTC.

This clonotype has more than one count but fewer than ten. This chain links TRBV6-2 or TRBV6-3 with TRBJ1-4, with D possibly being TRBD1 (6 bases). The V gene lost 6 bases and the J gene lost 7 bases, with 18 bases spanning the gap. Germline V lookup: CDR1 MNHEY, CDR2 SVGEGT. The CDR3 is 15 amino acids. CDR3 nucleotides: TGTGCCAGCAGACCAGGGACACTGCGTGGTGAAAAACTGTTTTTT. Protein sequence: CASRPGTLRGEKLFF.

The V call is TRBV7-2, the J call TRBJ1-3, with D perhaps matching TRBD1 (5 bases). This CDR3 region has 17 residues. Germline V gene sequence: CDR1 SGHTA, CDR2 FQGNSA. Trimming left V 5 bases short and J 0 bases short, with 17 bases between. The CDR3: CASSAAGTKNSGNTIYF. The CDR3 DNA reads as TGTGCCAGCAGCGCCGCCGGGACGAAGAACTCTGGAAACACCATATATTTT. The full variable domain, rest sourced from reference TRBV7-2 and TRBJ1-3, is GAGVSQSPSNKVTEKGKDVELRCDPISGHTALYWYRQSLGQGLEFLIYFQGNSAPDKSGLPSDRFSAERTGGSVSTLTIQRTQQEDSAVYLCASSAAGTKNSGNTIYFGEGSWLTVV.

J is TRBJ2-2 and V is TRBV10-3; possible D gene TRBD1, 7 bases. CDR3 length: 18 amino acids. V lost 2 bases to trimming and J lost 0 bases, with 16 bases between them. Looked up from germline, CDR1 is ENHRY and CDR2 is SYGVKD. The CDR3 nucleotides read TGTGCCATCAGTGAGCGGGGGCGCAGGGGGACGAACACCGGGGAGCTGTTTTTT. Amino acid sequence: CAISERGRRGTNTGELFF.

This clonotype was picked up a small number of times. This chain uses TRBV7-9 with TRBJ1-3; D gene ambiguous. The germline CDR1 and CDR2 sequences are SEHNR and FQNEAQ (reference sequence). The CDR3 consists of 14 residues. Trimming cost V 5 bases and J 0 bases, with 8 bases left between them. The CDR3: CASSRPSSGNTIYF. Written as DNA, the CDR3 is TGTGCCAGCAGCCGCCCCAGCTCTGGAAACACCATATATTTT.

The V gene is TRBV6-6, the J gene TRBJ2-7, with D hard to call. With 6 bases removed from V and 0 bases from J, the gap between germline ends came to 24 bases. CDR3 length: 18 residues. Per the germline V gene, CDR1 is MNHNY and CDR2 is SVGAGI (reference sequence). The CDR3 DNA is TGTGCCAGCAGCTCCTCCTTAGGCCAACGTAATACCTCCTACGAGCAGTACTTC. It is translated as CASSSSLGQRNTSYEQYF.

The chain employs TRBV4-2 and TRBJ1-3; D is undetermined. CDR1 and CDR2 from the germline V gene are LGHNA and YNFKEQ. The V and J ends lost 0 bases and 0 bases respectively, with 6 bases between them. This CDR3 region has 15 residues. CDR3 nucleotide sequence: TGTGCCAGCAGCCAAGAGTGGAGCTCTGGAAACACCATATATTTT. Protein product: CASSQEWSSGNTIYF.

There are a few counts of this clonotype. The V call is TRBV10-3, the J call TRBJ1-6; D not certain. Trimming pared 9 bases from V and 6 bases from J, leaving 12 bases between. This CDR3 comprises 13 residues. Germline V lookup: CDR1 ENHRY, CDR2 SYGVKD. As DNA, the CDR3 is TGTGCCATTAGCGACGGAAGTAATTCACCCCTCCACTTT. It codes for CAISDGSNSPLHF.